A single sample is the source of the 31 T cell receptor beta chains below, sequenced in a study of blood T cell repertoires in COVID-19. This table comes from immunoSEQ multiplex PCR, and its TCRdb copy is limited to in-frame clones, with some not included. The sample shows about 320,000 clones, around 89% of them seen only once. The sequencing input was peripheral blood. Receptors were obtained from a woman in her twenties or thirties with COVID-19, enrolled during active disease.

The count of this clone is one. The J gene is TRBJ1-6, the V gene TRBV5-4; D remains ambiguous. Looked up from germline, CDR1 is SGHNT and CDR2 is YYREEE (reference sequence). CDR3 length: 15 amino acids. The ends were cut back, 1 base at V and 3 bases at J, with 8 bases in the middle. The chain's CDR3 is CASSLSAGYNSPLHF. The CDR3 region has the DNA TGTGCCAGCAGCTTGTCGGCAGGCTATAATTCACCCCTCCACTTT.

The rearrangement links TRBV4-2 to TRBJ2-3; 8 bases fit TRBD2. V was pared by 0 bases and J by 3 bases, with 14 bases of the junction left unmatched. Germline values: CDR1 LGHNA, CDR2 YNFKEQ. The CDR3 has 19 residues. CDR3 sequence (DNA): TGTGCCAGCAGCCAAGATATAACTAGCGGAATAATCGAGACAGATACGCAGTATTTT. It specifies CASSQDITSGIIETDTQYF.

The rearrangement joins TRBV7-6 to TRBJ2-7, with D maybe TRBD1 (5 bases). V lost 4 bases and J 3 bases, leaving 10 bases between the germline ends. The germline CDR1 and CDR2 sequences are SGHVS and FNYEAQ. This CDR3 contains 13 residues. CDR3 sequence reads: CASSSGSFYEQYF. The CDR3 bases are TGTGCCAGCAGCTCAGGGTCTTTCTACGAGCAGTACTTC. Variable domain in full (rest from reference TRBV7-6 and TRBJ2-7): GAGVSQSPRYKVTKRGQDVALRCDPISGHVSLYWYRQALGQGPEFLTYFNYEAQQDKSGLPNDRFSAERPEGSISTLTIQRTEQRDSAMYRCASSSGSFYEQYFGPGTRLTVT.

V and J are TRBV9 and TRBJ2-3; possible D gene TRBD1, 6 bases. Between the trimmed V and J ends, which lost 0 bases and 11 bases, there was a span of 16 bases. The germline V gene has CDR1 SGDLS and CDR2 YYNGEE. The CDR3 spans 14 residues. CDR3 protein: CASSVDVGATGQYF. The DNA of the CDR3 is TGTGCCAGCAGCGTAGACGTGGGGGCCACGGGGCAGTATTTT.

The rearrangement joins TRBV9 to TRBJ2-2; 9 nucleotides match TRBD2. This CDR3 contains 18 residues. The V segment lost 5 bases and the J segment 4 bases; nucleotides outside the gene matches: 15. CDR1 is SGDLS and CDR2 is YYNGEE in the germline V gene. CDR3 coding DNA: TGTGCCAGCAGAAGCGGGGGGACGAACAAACCCGGCACCGGGGAGCTGTTTTTT. It codes for CASRSGGTNKPGTGELFF.

The chain joins TRBV28 to TRBJ2-4; possible D gene TRBD1, 5 bases. This CDR3 has 14 amino acids. Germline V CDR1 and CDR2: MDHEN, SYDVKM. Trimming cost V 2 bases and J 4 bases, with 9 bases left between them. CDR3 in amino acids: CASSLRQGKNIQYF. CDR3 DNA: TGTGCCAGCAGTTTAAGGCAGGGTAAAAACATTCAGTACTTC.

The genes are TRBV5-1 and TRBJ1-1, with D hard to call. Germline loops: CDR1 SGHRS, CDR2 YFSETQ. The V end was cut by 1 base, the J end by 0 bases, with 10 bases between. The CDR3 is 15 residues long. The CDR3 is CASSLSGTMNTEAFF. CDR3 nucleotides: TGCGCCAGCAGCTTGTCGGGAACGATGAACACTGAAGCTTTCTTT.

The genes are TRBV21-1 and TRBJ1-1. TRBV21-1 is termed a pseudogene. The CDR3 runs to 14 residues. CDR3 nucleotide sequence: TGTGCCAGCAGCAAAACATTTCCGGGGGCTGAAGCTTTCTTT. Its translation: CASSKTFPGAEAFF.

The rearrangement uses TRBV11-3 and TRBJ1-1; 7 bases align to TRBD1. J was trimmed by 3 bases and V by 7 bases; bases with no gene match: 2. Germline V lookup: CDR1 SGHNT, CDR2 YENEEA. This CDR3 region has 12 residues. CDR3 sequence: CASTGGYTEAFF. Here the CDR3 DNA reads TGTGCCAGCACAGGGGGATACACTGAAGCTTTCTTT.

The J gene is TRBJ1-2, the V gene TRBV6-2 or TRBV6-3; the D gene is possibly TRBD1 (5 bases). Germline values: CDR1 MNHEY, CDR2 SVGEGT. The CDR3 spans 15 residues. With 5 bases removed from V and 2 bases from J, the gap between germline ends came to 15 bases. The CDR3 DNA is TGTGCCAGCAGTGTCAACCTAGGGGCGAACTATGGCTACACCTTC. Protein product: CASSVNLGANYGYTF.

The chain links TRBV30 to TRBJ1-2; TRBD1 might be the D (5 bases). Germline lookup yields CDR1 GTSNPN and CDR2 SVGIG (reference sequence). The CDR3 is 15 amino acids. V was clipped by 2 bases and J by 2 bases, with 15 bases between them. CDR3 region: CAWSLGTSGNYGYTF. The CDR3 region has the DNA TGTGCCTGGAGTCTGGGGACTAGTGGAAACTATGGCTACACCTTC.

This chain joins TRBV6-5 and TRBJ2-5; tentatively, D is TRBD2 (6 bases). This CDR3 spans 14 amino acids. Germline V lookup: CDR1 MNHEY, CDR2 SVGAGI. V was pared by 0 bases and J by 5 bases, with 10 bases between. DNA of the CDR3: TGTGCCAGCAGTTACTCGGGGGGTCGGGAGACCCAGTACTTC. Its translation is CASSYSGGRETQYF.

The chain uses TRBV6-6 and TRBJ1-1; D may be TRBD1 (6 bases). Germline assignment: CDR1 MNHNY and CDR2 SVGAGI (reference sequence). CDR3 size: 14 residues. The V end was cut by 6 bases, the J end by 4 bases, with 15 bases between. The CDR3 bases are TGTGCCAGCAGCCCATTGGGGGCGGCCACTGAAGCTTTCTTT. It codes for CASSPLGAATEAFF.

The chain links TRBV7-6 to TRBJ2-2; 11 bases fit TRBD1. This CDR3 region has 15 residues. Germline V lookup: CDR1 SGHVS, CDR2 FNYEAQ. V lost 5 bases to trimming and J lost 6 bases; unmatched junction nucleotides: 5. CDR3 nucleotides: TGTGCCAGCAGCACGGGACAGGGGGGCTCCGGGGAGCTGTTTTTT. It is translated as CASSTGQGGSGELFF. The whole variable domain, filled in from reference TRBV7-6 and TRBJ2-2, reads GAGVSQSPRYKVTKRGQDVALRCDPISGHVSLYWYRQALGQGPEFLTYFNYEAQQDKSGLPNDRFSAERPEGSISTLTIQRTEQRDSAMYRCASSTGQGGSGELFFGEGSRLTVL.

The J gene is TRBJ2-7, the V gene TRBV5-4, with 13 bases aligning to TRBD2. The germline V gene has CDR1 SGHNT and CDR2 YYREEE (reference sequence). Trimming removed 5 bases from V and 3 bases from J; junction bases left unmatched: 8. CDR3 size: 16 residues. The CDR3 coding sequence is TGTGCCAGCAGACGTGGGACTAGCGGGGAGAACTACGAGCAGTACTTC. Translated, it gives CASRRGTSGENYEQYF. The entire variable domain, with the rest obtained from reference TRBV5-4 and TRBJ2-7, is as follows: ETGVTQSPTHLIKTRGQQVTLRCSSQSGHNTVSWYQQALGQGPQFIFQYYREEENGRGNFPPRFSGLQFPNYSSELNVNALELDDSALYLCASRRGTSGENYEQYFGPGTRLTVT.

V is TRBV7-9 and J is TRBJ1-4, with TRBD1 identical over 8 bases. The CDR3 loop spans 14 amino acids. The V segment lost 5 bases and the J segment 8 bases; nucleotides outside the gene matches: 7. Germline V gives CDR1 SEHNR, CDR2 FQNEAQ (reference sequence). This CDR3 reads CASSRGQAAEKLFF. Written as DNA, the CDR3 is TGTGCCAGCAGCCGGGGACAGGCCGCCGAAAAACTGTTTTTT.

This clone came up once. This chain connects TRBV5-4 to TRBJ1-1; D unresolved. This CDR3 spans 14 amino acids. The germline V gene has CDR1 SGHNT and CDR2 YYREEE (reference sequence). Trimming took 4 bases from V and 1 from J, leaving 11 bases between them. This chain's CDR3 is CASSRTAANTEAFF. The CDR3 DNA reads as TGTGCCAGCAGCAGAACGGCGGCGAACACTGAAGCTTTCTTT.

Concerning this clone: Other DNA sequences within the sample encode an identical CDR3. The chain uses TRBV6-5 and TRBJ1-6; no definite D call. CDR1 and CDR2 from the germline V gene are MNHEY and SVGAGI. This CDR3 is built from 16 residues. Trimming cost V 2 bases and J 0 bases, with 8 bases left between them. The CDR3 sequence: CASSYAESSYNSPLHF. CDR3 bases: TGTGCCAGCAGTTACGCGGAGAGCTCCTATAATTCACCCCTCCACTTT.

The chain couples TRBV7-8 to TRBJ1-2; maybe TRBD1 (5 bases). Germline CDR1 and CDR2: SGHVS and FQNEAQ. CDR3 size: 15 residues. Trimming shortened V by 3 bases and J by 7 bases, and 18 bases separated the two germline ends. Here the CDR3 reads CASSFGAGLGGGYTF. The CDR3 DNA reads TGTGCCAGCAGCTTCGGGGCAGGGCTGGGGGGTGGCTACACCTTC.

This rearrangement joins TRBV11-1 to TRBJ2-2; 9 nucleotides agree with TRBD1. Germline assignment: CDR1 SGHAT and CDR2 FQDESV (reference sequence). The J segment lost 7 bases and the V segment lost 5 bases, leaving 8 bases of the junction unmatched. The CDR3 runs to 15 residues. The CDR3 DNA follows: TGTGCCAGCAGCAACTACAGGGGGCGAGGCGGGGAGCTGTTTTTT. As protein: CASSNYRGRGGELFF.

The chain carries TRBV11-3 and TRBJ1-2; D gene unclear. CDR1 is SGHNT, CDR2 YENEEA, per germline. V was pared by 0 bases and J by 8 bases, with 10 bases between. The length of the CDR3 is 13 residues. The CDR3 loop is CASSLEMTVGYTF. The DNA for the CDR3 is TGTGCCAGCAGCTTAGAAATGACTGTGGGCTACACCTTC.

This clone was seen just once. Here the CDR3 DNA reads TGCGCCAGCAGCCATCCGAGGCTACAGGGGCAGGGTGAAAAACTGTTTTTT. This sequence encodes CASSHPRLQGQGEKLFF. The rearrangement joins TRBV4-1 to TRBJ1-4, with 7 bases fitting TRBD1. CDR3 size: 17 residues. From germline, CDR1 is MGHRA and CDR2 YSYEKL. V was clipped by 3 bases and J by 7 bases; unmatched bases: 14.

The chain recombines TRBV13 with TRBJ2-7; 7 bases map to TRBD1. This CDR3 spans 15 amino acids. Germline V gene lookup returns CDR1 PRHDT and CDR2 FYEKMQ (reference sequence). After removal of 4 bases from V and 4 bases from J, the junction contained 10 bases not matched to a gene. The CDR3 protein is CASSSRGGSPYEQYF. The CDR3 DNA is TGTGCCAGCAGCTCAAGAGGGGGCAGTCCTTACGAGCAGTACTTC.

The rearrangement joins TRBV19 to TRBJ2-3; 9 nucleotides align to TRBD2. The CDR3 is 13 amino acids. Trimming took 8 bases from V and 6 from J; bases not matched to a gene: 6. The germline V gene has CDR1 LNHDA and CDR2 SQIVND (reference sequence). The CDR3 DNA reads as TGTGCCAGTGACGCGGGGGGGCCCGATACGCAGTATTTT. Translated, it gives CASDAGGPDTQYF.

This chain uses TRBV11-3 with TRBJ2-7; D is uncertain. Germline loops: CDR1 SGHNT, CDR2 YENEEA. The CDR3 spans 13 residues. V lost 4 bases, J lost 2 bases, and 9 bases lay in between. CDR3 sequence (DNA): TGTGCCAGCAGCTCTAGAACAACCTACGAGCAGTACTTC. Translated, it gives CASSSRTTYEQYF.

The chain links TRBV4-3 to TRBJ2-7; 7 bases are shared with TRBD1. This CDR3 spans 13 amino acids. The trim removed 2 bases at V and 4 bases at J, leaving 2 bases unmatched. CDR1 and CDR2 from the germline V gene are LGHNA and YSLEER. The CDR3 nucleotides are TGCGCCAGCAGCCAAAACAGGGGTTACGAGCAGTACTTC. It is translated as CASSQNRGYEQYF.

The rearrangement links TRBV18 to TRBJ2-3; D unclear. The length of the CDR3 is 14 residues. Germline values: CDR1 KGHSH, CDR2 LQKENI. Trimming took 6 bases from V and 2 from J, leaving 12 bases between them. The DNA for the CDR3 is TGTGCCAGCTCCTGGGCTACCGACACAGATACGCAGTATTTT. It is translated as CASSWATDTDTQYF.

The chain is built from TRBV2 and TRBJ1-5; TRBD1 matches at 7 bases. The germline gives CDR1 SNHLY, CDR2 FYNNEI. The CDR3 loop spans 14 amino acids. V shed 8 bases and J 4 bases; nucleotides not matched to a gene: 8. The CDR3 bases are TGTGCCAGCCGTGGGGACAGTTCGAATCAGCCCCAGCATTTT. It specifies CASRGDSSNQPQHF.

In this sample, this clone turned up once. The rearrangement links TRBV3-1 (or the pseudogene TRBV3-2) to TRBJ2-5; 8 bases match TRBD1. Unmatched junction bases numbered 14, after V lost 0 bases and J lost 5 bases. This CDR3 is built from 18 residues. Germline V gene sequence: CDR1 LGHDT, CDR2 YNNKEL (reference sequence). In nucleotides, the CDR3 is TGTGCCAGCAGCCAAGAAGTCCCGACAGGGGTGAGTCAGGAGACCCAGTACTTC. Translated, it gives CASSQEVPTGVSQETQYF.

V gene TRBV5-4 combines with J gene TRBJ1-1; the match to TRBD1 covers 7 bases. The V gene end was trimmed by 4 bases and the J gene end by 5 bases; junction bases not matched to a gene: 2. The CDR3 runs to 12 residues. The germline V gene has CDR1 SGHNT and CDR2 YYREEE (reference sequence). The CDR3 DNA reads TGTGCCAGCAGCGACAGGGAAACTGAAGCTTTCTTT. Protein product: CASSDRETEAFF.

This clone was seen a single time. The rearrangement uses TRBV4-1 and TRBJ2-3; TRBD1 matches at 10 bases. V was clipped by 0 bases and J by 6 bases; unmatched bases: 3. Germline CDR1 reads MGHRA; CDR2 reads YSYEKL. This CDR3 comprises 15 residues. CDR3 nucleotide sequence: TGCGCCAGCAGCCAAGATGACAGGGGGCTTGATACGCAGTATTTT. Translating it yields CASSQDDRGLDTQYF.